The present T cell receptor (beta chain) was sequenced within a study of T-cell memory formation after mild COVID-19. Overall study findings and caveats: Some responding clones appeared in pre-infection memory, suggesting cross-reactive memory joined.

Germline V gives CDR1 MNHEY, CDR2 SVGEGT. V was clipped by 6 bases and J by 5 bases, with 13 bases between them. CDR3 length: 13 residues. In TCRdb, the 5' RACE reads were re-called with MiXCR into one record per CDR3 protein. There are hundreds of thousands of distinct CDR3 sequences in the sample; approximately 15% occur only once, and around a fifth lies in the top ten. A word on this clonotype: Its specificity is not known.

The TCR originated in a man aged 18 to 29 who had mild COVID-19 (a few samples of this study predate the infection). Cell type and time point are not known. The sequenced sample consisted of PBMCs or a T cell subset sorted from them (not recorded which). This rearrangement joins TRBV6-2 or TRBV6-3 to TRBJ1-2, with D tentatively TRBD1 (6 bases). The CDR3 DNA is TGTGCCAGCAGGGACAGCGACAAATATGGCTACACCTTC. Amino acids: CASRDSDKYGYTF.